This T cell receptor (beta chain) was documented in a study of blood T cell repertoires in COVID-19. Study overall: Sources were T cells, B-cell-depleted T cells, or PBMCs; the material itself was cDNA or gDNA.

Data came from immunoSEQ multiplex PCR; TCRdb stores just in-frame clones and leaves some out. Altogether over 200,000 clones are present, around 80% being singletons, with the ten largest covering roughly 27%. Germline CDR1 and CDR2: SGHNT and YYREEE (reference sequence). The CDR3 loop spans 17 amino acids. Trimming at V came to 1 base and at J to 0 bases, leaving 7 bases not matched to a gene. Specimen: peripheral blood. This receptor was obtained from a man aged 35 to 55 with acute or convalescent COVID-19. V is TRBV5-4 and J is TRBJ2-7, with 10 bases matching TRBD1. CDR3 loop: CASSLRGQGTYSYEQYF. The CDR3 nucleotides read TGTGCCAGCAGCTTGAGGGGACAGGGGACATACTCCTACGAGCAGTACTTC.